This T cell receptor (beta chain) was documented in a study of cytomegalovirus exposure and HLA in healthy donors. Study-wide results and limits: More clonal expansion characterized HLA-associated TCR beta chains than equally common others in a later analysis. The study put 150 or so TCR beta chains on its list as cytomegalovirus-associated. Most TCR sequences proved rare, with some public TCRs found in many donors.

Amplification used 60 Vbeta primers and 13 Jbeta primers. Generated by immunoSEQ multiplex PCR, the TCRdb table keeps only in-frame clones and is missing some. The data contain over 150,000 clones, around 79% of them singletons. Points on this clone: No antigen is known for it.

The donors were healthy bone marrow donors. Sequencing used PBMCs. This TCR came from a young man in good health and CMV-seropositive.

The CDR3 DNA reads as TGTGCCAGTACCGGGACTAGGACCGACAATGAGCAGTTCTTC. Amino acids: CASTGTRTDNEQFF. The rearrangement uses TRBV2 and TRBJ2-1; the match to TRBD2 covers 8 bases. J lost 5 bases, V lost 9 bases, and 9 bases had no gene match. Germline V gives CDR1 SNHLY, CDR2 FYNNEI. This CDR3 contains 14 residues.